This entry lists 24 T cell receptor beta chains sequenced from one sample in a study of spatial heterogeneity in lung cancer. Broader study findings: Tumor mutation counts were tracked by expanded intratumoral alpha and beta TCR counts.

These receptors are not linked to any known antigen. TCRdb called the 5' RACE reads again in MiXCR, with one record for every CDR3 protein. The sample lists 7,500 to 9,000 distinct CDR3 sequences, around 7% occurring once. The time point: sample taken at primary tumor resection. The material was lung tumor tissue, obtained at surgery. The receptors here all came from a male donor with early-stage non-small cell lung cancer.

In its sample, this clonotype was seen many times. The J gene is TRBJ1-2, the V gene TRBV25-1, with D maybe TRBD1 (6 bases). The CDR3 consists of 14 residues. The germline V and J ends were trimmed by 2 bases and 4 bases, with 11 bases remaining between them. Germline-derived CDR1 and CDR2 are MGHDK and SYGVNS. Here the CDR3 reads CASSENLDSYGYTF. Written as DNA, the CDR3 is TGTGCCAGCAGTGAAAATCTGGACAGCTATGGCTACACCTTC.

The chain uses TRBV5-1 and TRBJ2-3, with D possibly matching TRBD2 (6 bases). V gave up 3 bases and J gave up 3 bases, with 8 bases separating them. CDR3 length: 13 amino acids. Germline-derived CDR1 and CDR2 are SGHRS and YFSETQ. The CDR3 sequence: CASSWDFTDTQYF. CDR3 bases: TGCGCCAGCAGCTGGGACTTTACAGATACGCAGTATTTT.

This clonotype counts as medium-sized. The chain couples TRBV20-1 to TRBJ2-7; TRBD1 agrees at 7 bases. Germline CDR1 is DFQATT and CDR2 is SNEGSKA (reference sequence). V gave up 0 bases and J gave up 2 bases; unmatched junction bases: 10. CDR3 length equals 16 residues. CDR3 region: CSARDARQGEAYEQYF. The CDR3, as DNA: TGCAGTGCTAGAGATGCCAGACAGGGAGAAGCCTACGAGCAGTACTTC.

This sequence joins TRBV2 and TRBJ2-3; D could derive from TRBD1 or TRBD2 (5 bases each). The germline V gene has CDR1 SNHLY and CDR2 FYNNEI. This CDR3 is 17 amino acids long. The V end was cut by 10 bases, the J end by 4 bases, with 27 bases between. The CDR3 bases are TGTGCCATTACGTTCACTCCGGGCCCTCGGGGCCCAGATACGCAGTATTTT. It yields the protein CAITFTPGPRGPDTQYF.

V is TRBV6-5 and J is TRBJ2-5, with 11 bases that match TRBD2. Looked up from germline, CDR1 is MNHEY and CDR2 is SVGAGI. CDR3 size: 14 residues. Germline trimming cut 6 bases from V and 3 bases from J; bases unmatched to any gene: 3. DNA of the CDR3: TGTGCCAGCAGGGGGACTAGCGGTAAAGAGACCCAGTACTTC. Translation: CASRGTSGKETQYF.

This clonotype was recorded at least ten times. V usage is TRBV6-1 and J usage is TRBJ1-5; D ambiguous. The CDR3 length is 18 residues. Germline-derived CDR1 and CDR2 are MNHNS and SASEGT. V shed 7 bases and J shed 6 bases, with 28 bases lying between them. CDR3 sequence: CASNERKNTALVGQPQHF. CDR3 DNA: TGTGCCAGCAACGAGAGAAAGAACACCGCACTTGTCGGTCAGCCCCAGCATTTT.

This clonotype is medium-sized within its sample. This rearrangement joins TRBV4-3 to TRBJ2-3; D gene ambiguous. V lost 0 bases and J 1 base, leaving 8 bases between the germline ends. The CDR3 extends over 15 amino acids. Germline assignment: CDR1 LGHNA and CDR2 YSLEER. The CDR3 DNA reads as TGCGCCAGCAGCCAAGAAGGTCGCGGCACAGATACGCAGTATTTT. It translates to CASSQEGRGTDTQYF.

This clonotype was seen at least ten times. The gene calls are TRBV2 and TRBJ1-1, with D possibly TRBD1 on 6 matching bases. V gave up 3 bases and J gave up 1 base, with 12 bases separating them. The CDR3 runs to 15 residues. Germline CDR1 reads SNHLY; CDR2 reads FYNNEI. The CDR3 DNA follows: TGTGCCAGCAGTGAGGTAGGGACACCGAACACTGAAGCTTTCTTT. Encoded protein: CASSEVGTPNTEAFF.

The sample holds many counts of this clonotype. The chain carries TRBV12-3 or TRBV12-4 and TRBJ2-7; TRBD1 aligns across 8 bases. V shed 2 bases and J 1 base; nucleotides not matched to a gene: 4. The CDR3 spans 15 residues. CDR3 residues: CASSLFQGASYEQYF. The CDR3 region has the DNA TGTGCCAGCAGTTTATTCCAGGGGGCTTCCTACGAGCAGTACTTC.

This clonotype was recorded many times. This chain uses TRBV5-4 with TRBJ2-1; tentatively, D is TRBD2 (5 bases). CDR3 length: 11 residues. CDR1 is SGHNT and CDR2 is YYREEE in the germline V gene (reference sequence). V gave up 2 bases and J gave up 9 bases, with 6 bases separating them. In DNA, the CDR3 is TGTGCCAGCAGCTTCGGGGTTGAGCAGTTCTTC. This translates into CASSFGVEQFF. Together with reference TRBV5-4 and TRBJ2-1, the CDR3 gives the full variable domain: ETGVTQSPTHLIKTRGQQVTLRCSSQSGHNTVSWYQQALGQGPQFIFQYYREEENGRGNFPPRFSGLQFPNYSSELNVNALELDDSALYLCASSFGVEQFFGPGTRLTVL.

By its share, this clonotype is medium-sized. The chain uses TRBV2 and TRBJ1-2, with 8 nucleotides matching TRBD1. The V and J ends lost 7 bases and 3 bases, in that order; junction bases with no gene match: 16. CDR1 is SNHLY and CDR2 is FYNNEI in the germline V gene. The CDR3 is made up of 17 amino acids. CDR3 in amino acids: CASNAGTGGRRYYGYTF. As DNA, the CDR3 is TGTGCCAGCAACGCGGGGACAGGCGGTCGGCGGTACTATGGCTACACCTTC.

This clonotype was observed a handful of times. The chain links TRBV13 to TRBJ2-2; D gene unclear. CDR1 and CDR2 (germline): PRHDT, FYEKMQ (reference sequence). The CDR3 consists of 13 residues. Deletions cut 1 base from V and 3 bases from J, with 3 bases between. CDR3 sequence (DNA): TGTGCCAGCAGCTTAGAAGACACCGGGGAGCTGTTTTTT. Encoded protein: CASSLEDTGELFF.

J is TRBJ2-3 and V is TRBV2; tentative D call: TRBD1 (6 bases). Germline values: CDR1 SNHLY, CDR2 FYNNEI. CDR3 size: 15 residues. V lost 4 bases and J lost 2, with 13 bases in between. The CDR3 spells CASSGQGMTTDTQYF. The CDR3 DNA is TGTGCCAGCAGTGGGCAGGGGATGACCACAGATACGCAGTATTTT.

This clonotype is termed medium-sized. The junction departs from the called germline gene at one end, perhaps through a read error. V and J are TRBV7-2 and TRBJ2-3, with 7 positions matching TRBD2. Per the germline V gene, CDR1 is SGHTA and CDR2 is FQGNSA. This CDR3 contains 16 residues. CDR3 sequence reads: CASSLATSGGTDTQYF. The DNA for the CDR3 is TGTGCCAGCAGCCTAGCAACCAGCGGGGGCACAGATACGCAGTATTTT.

This clonotype was detected many times. V gene TRBV7-2 combines with J gene TRBJ2-7; 10 positions match TRBD1. The CDR3 length is 17 residues. Looked up from germline, CDR1 is SGHTA and CDR2 is FQGNSA. Unmatched junction bases numbered 14, after V lost 7 bases and J lost 2 bases. The CDR3 sequence is CASTDNMPGTGAYEQYF. CDR3 coding DNA: TGTGCCAGCACCGATAACATGCCCGGGACAGGGGCCTACGAGCAGTACTTC.

The J gene is TRBJ2-5, the V gene TRBV6-2 or TRBV6-3; unclear D gene. CDR1 and CDR2 from the germline V gene are MNHEY and SVGEGT. There are 14 residues in the CDR3. The V gene lost 3 bases and the J gene lost 1 base, with 9 bases spanning the gap. The CDR3 spells CASSYLPFQETQYF. CDR3 nucleotides: TGTGCCAGCAGTTATCTGCCTTTCCAAGAGACCCAGTACTTC.

By frequency in the sample, this clonotype is medium-sized. The chain recombines TRBV20-1 with TRBJ2-5; D is unclear. The CDR3 extends over 12 amino acids. The germline V and J ends were trimmed by 4 bases and 5 bases, with 11 bases remaining between them. Germline lookup yields CDR1 DFQATT and CDR2 SNEGSKA (reference sequence). CDR3 coding DNA: TGCAGTGCTAAGGGTTTTGGGGAGACCCAGTACTTC. It encodes CSAKGFGETQYF.

This clonotype is classed as medium-sized. The J gene is TRBJ1-5, the V gene TRBV19; D uncertain. The V end lost 8 bases, the J end lost 1 base, and 12 bases lay between the germline ends. Germline values: CDR1 LNHDA, CDR2 SQIVND (reference sequence). The CDR3 extends over 14 amino acids. The CDR3 sequence is CASSRVVSNQPQHF. CDR3 DNA: TGTGCCAGTTCTCGGGTTGTAAGCAATCAGCCCCAGCATTTT.

The rearrangement links TRBV29-1 to TRBJ1-1, with a tentative D call TRBD1 (5 bases). Trimming pared 4 bases from V and 4 bases from J, leaving 10 bases between. This CDR3 comprises 12 residues. Germline loops: CDR1 SQVTM, CDR2 ANQGSEA. The CDR3 loop is CSVGEQATEAFF. Written as DNA, the CDR3 is TGCAGCGTTGGAGAACAGGCCACTGAAGCTTTCTTT.

This clonotype is judged medium-sized. The gene calls are TRBV27 and TRBJ1-2; possibly TRBD1 for D (5 bases). The CDR3 is 13 amino acids. Germline V gives CDR1 MNHEY, CDR2 SMNVEV (reference sequence). V lost 3 bases, J lost 9 bases, and 14 bases lay in between. The CDR3 spells CASSFRGGGSYTF. The CDR3 nucleotides are TGTGCCAGCAGTTTTCGGGGTGGGGGGAGCTACACCTTC.

This clonotype was observed at least ten times. Here the CDR3 reads CASSQGQGGSPLHF. CDR3 coding DNA: TGTGCCAGCAGCCAAGGACAGGGAGGTTCACCCCTCCACTTT. This chain uses TRBV9 with TRBJ1-6; TRBD1 aligns across 8 bases. CDR1 is SGDLS and CDR2 is YYNGEE in the germline V gene. This CDR3 has 14 amino acids. V dropped 4 bases and J dropped 9; count of bases not matched to a gene: 6.

This clonotype counts as medium-sized (0.01 to 0.1%). The genes are TRBV20-1 and TRBJ1-5; a weak D match, TRBD1 (5 bases). CDR3 length equals 15 residues. Germline lookup yields CDR1 DFQATT and CDR2 SNEGSKA (reference sequence). V lost 5 bases and J 3 bases, leaving 17 bases between the germline ends. CDR3 in DNA: TGCAGTGCTCTAGGGGAGGGAGGACTCAATCAGCCCCAGCATTTT. Encoded protein: CSALGEGGLNQPQHF.

Sample share makes this clonotype medium-sized. The rearrangement uses TRBV6-6 and TRBJ1-2; 9 bases map to TRBD1. The CDR3 consists of 16 residues. V lost 2 bases and J lost 6; bases outside the gene matches: 10. Germline CDR1 reads MNHNY; CDR2 reads SVGAGI (reference sequence). CDR3 nucleotides: TGTGCCAGCAGTTACCGTCCCGGGACAGGGACCGATGGCTACACCTTC. Protein product: CASSYRPGTGTDGYTF.

This clonotype was detected ten times or more. The CDR3 loop is CASGAGGNWGAGYTF. The DNA for the CDR3 is TGTGCCAGCGGGGCAGGGGGGAATTGGGGCGCGGGCTACACCTTC. The J gene is TRBJ1-2, the V gene TRBV6-5, with 7 bases identical to TRBD1. The CDR3 length is 15 residues. Trimming took 8 bases from V and 8 from J; bases not matched to a gene: 17. Per germline, CDR1 MNHEY and CDR2 SVGAGI.